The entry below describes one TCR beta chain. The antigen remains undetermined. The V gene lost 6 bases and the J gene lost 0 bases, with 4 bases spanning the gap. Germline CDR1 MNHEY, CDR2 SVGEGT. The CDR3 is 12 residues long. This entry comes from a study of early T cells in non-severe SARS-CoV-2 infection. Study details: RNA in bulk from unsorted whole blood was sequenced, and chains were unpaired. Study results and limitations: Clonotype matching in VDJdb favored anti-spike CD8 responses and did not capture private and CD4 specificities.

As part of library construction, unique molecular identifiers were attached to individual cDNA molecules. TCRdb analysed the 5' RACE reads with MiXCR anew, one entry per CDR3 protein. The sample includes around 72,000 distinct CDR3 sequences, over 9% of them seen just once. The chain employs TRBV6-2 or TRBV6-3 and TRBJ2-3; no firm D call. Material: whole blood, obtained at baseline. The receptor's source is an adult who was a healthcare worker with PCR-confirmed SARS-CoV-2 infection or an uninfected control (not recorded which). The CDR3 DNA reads TGTGCCAGCAGCGGAAGCACAGATACGCAGTATTTT. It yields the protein CASSGSTDTQYF.